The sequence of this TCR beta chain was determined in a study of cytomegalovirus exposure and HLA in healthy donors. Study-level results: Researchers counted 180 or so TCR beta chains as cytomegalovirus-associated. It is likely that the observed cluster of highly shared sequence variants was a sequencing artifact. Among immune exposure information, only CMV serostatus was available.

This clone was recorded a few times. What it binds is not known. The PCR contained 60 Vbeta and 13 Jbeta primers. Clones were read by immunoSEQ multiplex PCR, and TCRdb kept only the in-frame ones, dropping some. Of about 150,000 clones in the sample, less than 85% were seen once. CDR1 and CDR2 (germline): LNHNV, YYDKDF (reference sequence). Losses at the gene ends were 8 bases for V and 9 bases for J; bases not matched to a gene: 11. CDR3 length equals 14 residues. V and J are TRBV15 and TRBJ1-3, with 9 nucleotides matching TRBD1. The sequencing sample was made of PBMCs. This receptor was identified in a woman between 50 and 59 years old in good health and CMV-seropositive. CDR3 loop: CATESGQGGGTIYF. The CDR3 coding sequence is TGTGCCACCGAATCGGGACAGGGTGGTGGCACCATATATTTT. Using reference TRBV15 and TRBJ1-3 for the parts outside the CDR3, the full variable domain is DAMVIQNPRYQVTQFGKPVTLSCSQTLNHNVMYWYQQKSSQAPKLLFHYYDKDFNNEADTPDNFQSRRPNTSFCFLDIRSPGLGDTAMYLCATESGQGGGTIYFGEGSWLTVV.